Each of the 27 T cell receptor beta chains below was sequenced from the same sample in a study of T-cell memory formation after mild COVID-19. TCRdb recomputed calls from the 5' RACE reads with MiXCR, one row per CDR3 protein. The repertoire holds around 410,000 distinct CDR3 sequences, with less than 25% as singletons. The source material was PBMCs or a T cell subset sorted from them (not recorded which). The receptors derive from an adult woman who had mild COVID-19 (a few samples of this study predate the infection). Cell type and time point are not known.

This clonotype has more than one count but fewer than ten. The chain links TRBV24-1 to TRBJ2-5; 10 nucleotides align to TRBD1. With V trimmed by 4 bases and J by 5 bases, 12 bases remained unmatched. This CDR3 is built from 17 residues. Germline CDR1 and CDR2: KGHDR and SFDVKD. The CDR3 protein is CATSEQRGTGVRETQYF. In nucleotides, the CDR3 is TGTGCCACCAGTGAGCAGCGCGGGACAGGGGTCCGGGAGACCCAGTACTTC.

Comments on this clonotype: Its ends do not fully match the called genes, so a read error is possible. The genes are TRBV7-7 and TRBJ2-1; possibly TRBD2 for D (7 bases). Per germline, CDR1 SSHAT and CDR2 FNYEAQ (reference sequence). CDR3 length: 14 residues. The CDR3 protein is CASSPSGTFNEQFF. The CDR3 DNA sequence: TGTGCTAGCAGCCCGAGCGGGACATTCAATGAGCAGTTCTTC.

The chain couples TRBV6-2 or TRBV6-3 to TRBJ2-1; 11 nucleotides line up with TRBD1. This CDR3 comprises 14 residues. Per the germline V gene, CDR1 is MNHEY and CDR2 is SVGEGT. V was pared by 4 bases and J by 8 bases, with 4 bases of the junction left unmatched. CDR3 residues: CASSSRTGGHEQFF. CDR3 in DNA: TGTGCCAGCAGTTCCCGGACAGGGGGCCATGAGCAGTTCTTC.

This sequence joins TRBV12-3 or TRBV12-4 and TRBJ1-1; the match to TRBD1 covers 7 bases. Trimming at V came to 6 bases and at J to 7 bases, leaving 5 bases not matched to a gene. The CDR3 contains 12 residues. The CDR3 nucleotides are TGTGCCAGCAGGAGCCGGGACAGTGAAGCTTTCTTT. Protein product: CASRSRDSEAFF.

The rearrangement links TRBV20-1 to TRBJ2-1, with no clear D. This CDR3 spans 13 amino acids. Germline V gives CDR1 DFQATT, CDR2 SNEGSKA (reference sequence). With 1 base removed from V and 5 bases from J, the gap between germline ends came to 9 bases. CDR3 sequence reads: CSARGFENNEQFF. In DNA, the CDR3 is TGCAGTGCTAGAGGTTTTGAGAACAATGAGCAGTTCTTC.

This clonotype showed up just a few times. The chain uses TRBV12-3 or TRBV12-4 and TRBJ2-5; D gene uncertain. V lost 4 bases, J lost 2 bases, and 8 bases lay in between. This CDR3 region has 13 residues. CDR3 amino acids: CASSSEIQETQYF. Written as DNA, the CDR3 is TGTGCCAGCAGTTCTGAGATACAAGAGACCCAGTACTTC.

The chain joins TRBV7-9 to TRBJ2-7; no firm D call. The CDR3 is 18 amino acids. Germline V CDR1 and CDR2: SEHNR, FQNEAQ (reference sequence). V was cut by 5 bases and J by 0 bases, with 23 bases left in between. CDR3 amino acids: CASSTSHKVAPGSYEQYF. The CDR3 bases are TGTGCCAGCAGCACCTCCCACAAGGTCGCCCCAGGCTCCTACGAGCAGTACTTC.

Here the CDR3 reads CATSRDLGQAYEQYF. The CDR3 nucleotides are TGTGCCACCAGCAGAGATCTAGGACAGGCCTACGAGCAGTACTTC. The chain employs TRBV15 and TRBJ2-7; 7 bases align to TRBD1. With 0 bases clipped from V and 2 bases from J, the junction kept 4 bases outside the gene matches. The CDR3 length is 15 residues. The germline gives CDR1 LNHNV, CDR2 YYDKDF (reference sequence).

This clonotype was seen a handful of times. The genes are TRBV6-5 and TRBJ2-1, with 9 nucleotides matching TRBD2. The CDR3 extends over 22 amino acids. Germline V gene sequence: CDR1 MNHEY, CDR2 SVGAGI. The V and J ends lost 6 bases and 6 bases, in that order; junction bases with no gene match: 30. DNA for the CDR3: TGTGCCAGCAGGCCGTTCGTTGAGGCGGGAGGGCCGAGAGGTATTGGGACCAATGAGCAGTTCTTC. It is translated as CASRPFVEAGGPRGIGTNEQFF.

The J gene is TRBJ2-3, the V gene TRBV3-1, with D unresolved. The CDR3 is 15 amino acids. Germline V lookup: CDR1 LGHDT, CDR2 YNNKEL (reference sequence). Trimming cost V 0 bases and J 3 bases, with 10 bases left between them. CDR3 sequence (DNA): TGTGCCAGCAGCCAAGAGACGGGTCGGACAGATACGCAGTATTTT. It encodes CASSQETGRTDTQYF.

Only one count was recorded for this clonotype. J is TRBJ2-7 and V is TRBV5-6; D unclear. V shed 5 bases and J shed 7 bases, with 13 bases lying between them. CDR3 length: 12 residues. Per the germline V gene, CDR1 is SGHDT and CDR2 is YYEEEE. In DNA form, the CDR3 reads TGTGCCAGCAGAGGACGGGCGTGGGAGCAGTACTTC. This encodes CASRGRAWEQYF.

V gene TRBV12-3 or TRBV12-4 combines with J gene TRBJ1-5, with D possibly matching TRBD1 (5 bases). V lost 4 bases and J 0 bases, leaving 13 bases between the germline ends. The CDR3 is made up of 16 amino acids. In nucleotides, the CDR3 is TGTGCCAGCAGTTATCGAGGGGCTTATAGCAATCAGCCCCAGCATTTT. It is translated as CASSYRGAYSNQPQHF.

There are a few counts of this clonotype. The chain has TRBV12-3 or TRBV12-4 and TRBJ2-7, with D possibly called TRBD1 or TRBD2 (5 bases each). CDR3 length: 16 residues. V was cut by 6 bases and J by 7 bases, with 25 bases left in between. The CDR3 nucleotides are TGTGCCAGCAGCTACAGGATGCGCTCCCCTACGGGGGAGCAGTACTTC. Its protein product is CASSYRMRSPTGEQYF.

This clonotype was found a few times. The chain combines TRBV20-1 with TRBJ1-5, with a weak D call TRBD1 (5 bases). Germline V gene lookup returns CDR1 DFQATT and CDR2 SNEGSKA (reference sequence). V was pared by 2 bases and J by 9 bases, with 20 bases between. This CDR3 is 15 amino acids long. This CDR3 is CSARMSRGRRAPQHF. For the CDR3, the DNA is TGCAGTGCTAGAATGAGTCGGGGCCGTAGAGCGCCCCAGCATTTT.

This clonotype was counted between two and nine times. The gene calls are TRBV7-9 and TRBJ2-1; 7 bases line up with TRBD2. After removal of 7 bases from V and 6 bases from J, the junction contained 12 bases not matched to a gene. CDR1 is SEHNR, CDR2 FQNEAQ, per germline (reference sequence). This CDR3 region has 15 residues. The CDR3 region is CASTTQGLLSNEQFF. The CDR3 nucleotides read TGTGCCAGCACCACCCAGGGACTACTGAGCAATGAGCAGTTCTTC.

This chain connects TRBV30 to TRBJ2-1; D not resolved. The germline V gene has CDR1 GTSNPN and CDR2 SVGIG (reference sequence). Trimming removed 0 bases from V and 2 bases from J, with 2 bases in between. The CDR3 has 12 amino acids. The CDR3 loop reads CAWSVTYNEQFF. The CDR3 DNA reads TGTGCCTGGAGTGTTACCTACAATGAGCAGTTCTTC. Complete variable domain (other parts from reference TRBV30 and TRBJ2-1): SQTIHQWPATLVQPVGSPLSLECTVEGTSNPNLYWYRQAAGRGLQLLFYSVGIGQISSEVPQNLSASRPQDRQFILSSKKLLLSDSGFYLCAWSVTYNEQFFGPGTRLTVL.

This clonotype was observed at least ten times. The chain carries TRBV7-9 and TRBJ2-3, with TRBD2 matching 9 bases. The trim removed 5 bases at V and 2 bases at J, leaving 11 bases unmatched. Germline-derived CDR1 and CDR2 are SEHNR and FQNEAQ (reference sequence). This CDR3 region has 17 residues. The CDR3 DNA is TGTGCCAGCAGCCGCGGGGGGGACCGGACTAACACAGATACGCAGTATTTT. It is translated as CASSRGGDRTNTDTQYF.

The CDR3 reads CASSQDGPGQGFGYTF. The CDR3 bases are TGCGCCAGCAGCCAAGACGGACCGGGACAGGGGTTTGGCTACACCTTC. V usage is TRBV4-1 and J usage is TRBJ1-2, with 10 positions matching TRBD1. Germline CDR1 is MGHRA and CDR2 is YSYEKL. The junction had 8 bases not matched to a gene; V was cut back by 0 bases and J by 7 bases. This CDR3 region has 16 residues.

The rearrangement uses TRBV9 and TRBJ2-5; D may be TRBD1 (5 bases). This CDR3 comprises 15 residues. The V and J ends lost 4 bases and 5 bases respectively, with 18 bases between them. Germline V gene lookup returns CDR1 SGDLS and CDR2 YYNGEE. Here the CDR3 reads CASSPTPDIAETQYF. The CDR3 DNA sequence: TGTGCCAGCAGCCCGACCCCGGACATAGCCGAGACCCAGTACTTC.

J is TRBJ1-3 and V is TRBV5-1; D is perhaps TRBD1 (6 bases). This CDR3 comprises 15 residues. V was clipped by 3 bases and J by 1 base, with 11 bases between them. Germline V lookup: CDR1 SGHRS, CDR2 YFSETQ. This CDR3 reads CASSWTASSGNTIYF. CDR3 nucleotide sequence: TGCGCCAGCAGCTGGACAGCGAGTTCTGGAAACACCATATATTTT.

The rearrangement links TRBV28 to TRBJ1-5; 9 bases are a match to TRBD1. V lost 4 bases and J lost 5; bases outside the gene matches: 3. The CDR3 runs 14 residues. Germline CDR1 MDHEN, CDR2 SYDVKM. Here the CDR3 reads CASSSDRGDQPQHF. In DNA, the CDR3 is TGTGCCAGCAGTTCGGACAGGGGCGATCAGCCCCAGCATTTT. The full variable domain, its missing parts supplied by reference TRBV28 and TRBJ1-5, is DVKVTQSSRYLVKRTGEKVFLECVQDMDHENMFWYRQDPGLGLRLIYFSYDVKMKEKGDIPEGYSVSREKKERFSLILESASTNQTSMYLCASSSDRGDQPQHFGDGTRLSIL.

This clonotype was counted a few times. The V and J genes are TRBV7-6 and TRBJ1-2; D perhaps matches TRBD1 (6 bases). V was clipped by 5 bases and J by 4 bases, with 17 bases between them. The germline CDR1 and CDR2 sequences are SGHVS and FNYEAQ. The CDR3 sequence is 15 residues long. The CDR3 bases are TGTGCCAGCAGCGCGCGGGGCAGGGGTGGCTATGGCTACACCTTC. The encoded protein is CASSARGRGGYGYTF.

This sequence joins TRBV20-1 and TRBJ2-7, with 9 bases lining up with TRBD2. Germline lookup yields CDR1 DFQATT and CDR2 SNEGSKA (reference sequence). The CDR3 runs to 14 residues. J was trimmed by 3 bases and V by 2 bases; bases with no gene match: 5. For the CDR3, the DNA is TGCAGTGCTAGAAGACTAGCGGTGAGCTACGAGCAGTACTTC. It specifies CSARRLAVSYEQYF.

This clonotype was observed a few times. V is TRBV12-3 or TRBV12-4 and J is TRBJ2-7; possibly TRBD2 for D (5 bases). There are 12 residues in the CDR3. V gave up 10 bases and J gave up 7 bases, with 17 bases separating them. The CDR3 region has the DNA TGTGCCACCCAGTTTACCGGGGAAGAGCAGTACTTC. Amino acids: CATQFTGEEQYF.

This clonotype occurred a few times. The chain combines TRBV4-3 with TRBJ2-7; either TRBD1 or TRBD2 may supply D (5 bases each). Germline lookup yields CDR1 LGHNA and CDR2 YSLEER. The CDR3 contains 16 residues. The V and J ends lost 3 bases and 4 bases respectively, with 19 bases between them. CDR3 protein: CASSQGDSAGAYEQYF. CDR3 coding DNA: TGCGCCAGCAGCCAGGGAGACAGCGCTGGCGCTTACGAGCAGTACTTC.

DNA for the CDR3: TGCGCCAGCAGCCAAGAGAAGGCCAGAACCTACGAGCAGTACTTC. It yields the protein CASSQEKARTYEQYF. The chain combines TRBV4-3 with TRBJ2-7; no reliable D call. Germline V gene data show CDR1 as LGHNA and CDR2 as YSLEER. Between the trimmed V and J ends, which lost 0 bases and 2 bases, there was a span of 11 bases. The CDR3 runs 15 residues.

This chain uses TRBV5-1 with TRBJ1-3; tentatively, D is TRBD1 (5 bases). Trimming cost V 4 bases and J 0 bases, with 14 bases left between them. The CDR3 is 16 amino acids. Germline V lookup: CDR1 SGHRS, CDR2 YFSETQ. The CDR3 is CASSLTGTDSGNTIYF. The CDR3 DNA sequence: TGCGCCAGCAGCCTCACCGGGACGGACTCTGGAAACACCATATATTTT.